This TCR beta chain stems from a study of blood T cell repertoires in COVID-19. Study-level background: Samples taken during acute and convalescent COVID-19 were collected in the United States, Italy and Spain. T cells, B-cell-depleted T cells, or PBMCs supplied cDNA or gDNA.

Germline assignment: CDR1 SGHVS and CDR2 FNYEAQ. The germline V and J ends were trimmed by 5 bases and 7 bases, with 14 bases remaining between them. The CDR3 consists of 13 residues. How the authors handled the data: Reference gene primer amplification gave estimated nucleated cell counts. The protocol was immunoSEQ multiplex PCR, while the TCRdb copy is restricted to in-frame clones and leaves out a portion. The D gene and trimming were derived from the DNA, and the V and J assignments and clone size from that table. The repertoire includes 130,000 to 150,000 clones, approximately 80% of them detected once, and just under 9% sits in the top ten.

This chain connects TRBV7-6 to TRBJ1-2; D may be TRBD1 (5 bases). Sequenced input: peripheral blood. The source of this sequence is an elderly woman in a cohort sampled during active or convalescent COVID-19. Here the CDR3 reads CASSPARAGGYTF. The CDR3 DNA sequence: TGTGCCAGCAGCCCCGCCAGGGCCGGTGGCTACACCTTC. Full variable domain (outside the CDR3, taken from reference TRBV7-6 and TRBJ1-2): GAGVSQSPRYKVTKRGQDVALRCDPISGHVSLYWYRQALGQGPEFLTYFNYEAQQDKSGLPNDRFSAERPEGSISTLTIQRTEQRDSAMYRCASSPARAGGYTFGSGTRLTVV.